Sequencing of this T cell receptor beta chain was carried out in a study of neurological immune-mediated disorders. Each CDR3 protein is one row after TCRdb ran MiXCR on the 5' RACE reads. The data contain tens of thousands of distinct CDR3 sequences, about 6.3% of them singletons. CDR1 DFQATT and CDR2 SNEGSKA come from the germline V gene (reference sequence). The CDR3 consists of 13 residues. With 6 bases clipped from V and 5 bases from J, the junction kept 7 bases outside the gene matches. This clonotype was recorded at least ten times. Sequenced: PBMCs. The rearrangement joins TRBV20-1 to TRBJ2-1; 7 bases line up with TRBD2. This TCR derives from a middle-aged woman in good health. Written as DNA, the CDR3 is TGCAGTGCCCCCGCGGGAGACCACAATGAGCAGTTCTTC. Its protein is CSAPAGDHNEQFF.